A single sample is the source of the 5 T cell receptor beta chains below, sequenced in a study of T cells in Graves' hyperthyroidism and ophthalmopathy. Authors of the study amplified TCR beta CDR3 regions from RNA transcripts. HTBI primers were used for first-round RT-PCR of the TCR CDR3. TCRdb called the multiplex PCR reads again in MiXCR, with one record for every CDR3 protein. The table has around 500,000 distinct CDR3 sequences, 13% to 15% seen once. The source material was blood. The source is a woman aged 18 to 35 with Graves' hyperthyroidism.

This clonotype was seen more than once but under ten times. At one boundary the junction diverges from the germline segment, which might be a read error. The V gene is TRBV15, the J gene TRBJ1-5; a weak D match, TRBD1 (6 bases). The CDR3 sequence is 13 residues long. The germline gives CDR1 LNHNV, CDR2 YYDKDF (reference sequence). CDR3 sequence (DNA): TGTGCCGCCAGCAGAGAGGGGGACGGGCCCCAGCATTTT. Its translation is CAASREGDGPQHF.

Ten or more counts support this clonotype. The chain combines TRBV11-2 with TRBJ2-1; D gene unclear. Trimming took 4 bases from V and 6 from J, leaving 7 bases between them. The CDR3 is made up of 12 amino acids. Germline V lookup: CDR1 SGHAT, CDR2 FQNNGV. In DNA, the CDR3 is TGTGCCAGCAGCTGGAGTTCCAATGAGCAGTTCTTC. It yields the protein CASSWSSNEQFF.

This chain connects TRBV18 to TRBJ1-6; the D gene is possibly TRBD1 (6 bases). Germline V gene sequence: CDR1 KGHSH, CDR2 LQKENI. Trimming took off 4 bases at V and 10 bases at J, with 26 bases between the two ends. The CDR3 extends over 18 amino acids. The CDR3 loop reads CASSHITNTGLSGSPLHF. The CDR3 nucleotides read TGTGCCAGCTCACACATTACCAACACAGGGTTGAGTGGGTCACCCCTCCACTTT. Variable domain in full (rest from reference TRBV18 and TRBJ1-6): NAGVMQNPRHLVRRRGQEARLRCSPMKGHSHVYWYRQLPEEGLKFMVYLQKENIIDESGMPKERFSAEFPKEGPSILRIQQVVRGDSAAYFCASSHITNTGLSGSPLHFGNGTRLTVT.

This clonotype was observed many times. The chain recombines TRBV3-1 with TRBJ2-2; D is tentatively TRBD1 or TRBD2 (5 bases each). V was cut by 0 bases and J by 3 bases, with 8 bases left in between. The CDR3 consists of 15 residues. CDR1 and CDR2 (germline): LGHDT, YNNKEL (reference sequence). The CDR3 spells CASSQEGTYTGELFF. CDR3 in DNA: TGTGCCAGCAGCCAAGAGGGGACCTACACCGGGGAGCTGTTTTTT.

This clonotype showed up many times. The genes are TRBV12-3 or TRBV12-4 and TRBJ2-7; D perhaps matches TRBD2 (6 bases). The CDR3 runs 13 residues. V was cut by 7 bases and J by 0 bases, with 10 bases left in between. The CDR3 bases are TGTGCCAGCACCTCGGGACTCTCCTACGAGCAGTACTTC. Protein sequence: CASTSGLSYEQYF.